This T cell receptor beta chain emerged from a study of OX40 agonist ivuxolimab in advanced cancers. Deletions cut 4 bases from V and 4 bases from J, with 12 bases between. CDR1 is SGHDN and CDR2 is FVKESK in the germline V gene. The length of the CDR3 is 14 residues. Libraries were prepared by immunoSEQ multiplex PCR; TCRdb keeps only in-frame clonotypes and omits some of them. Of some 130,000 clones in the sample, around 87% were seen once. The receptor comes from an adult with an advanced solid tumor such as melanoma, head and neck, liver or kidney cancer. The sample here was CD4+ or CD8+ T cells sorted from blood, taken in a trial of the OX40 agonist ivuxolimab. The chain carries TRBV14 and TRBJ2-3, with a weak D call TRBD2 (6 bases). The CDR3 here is CASSLRRGADTQYF. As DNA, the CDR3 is TGTGCCAGCAGCCTCAGGAGGGGAGCAGATACGCAGTATTTT.